This TCR beta chain emerged from a study of regulatory T cells in long-lasting Graves disease (dated by TCRdb to the early 2020s). Context from the whole study: To count as having persistent Graves' disease, a patient had to have received antithyroid drug treatment for over 5 years with TSH receptor autoantibodies remaining persistently positive. Peripheral blood TCR sequencing and RNA sequencing compared persistent Graves' disease patients with newly diagnosed Graves' disease patients. The study was conducted in China and was registered as a clinical trial. A total of roughly 35 samples underwent TCR sequencing: 13 from persistent and roughly 20 from newly diagnosed Graves' disease patients. On average, persistent Graves' disease patients in the clinical cohort had been on antithyroid drugs for roughly 11 years. What the study reported, not specific to this receptor: TRBV28, TRBJ1-2 and TRBJ2-5 were preferentially used in persistent disease, while TRBV20-1 and TRBJ2-1 were favored in newly diagnosed disease. More public clonotypes were shared among persistent patients (fewer than 3,000) than among newly diagnosed patients (more than 950). Because the primary lesion, thyroid tissue, could not be accessed, the study looked at peripheral blood alone. As a limitation, the authors acknowledged that the small sample size may reduce accuracy. Only the TCR beta chain was sequenced and analyzed. Compared with newly diagnosed patients, persistent Graves' disease patients had lower TCR Shannon entropy and fewer highly expanded clones, which suggests clonal expansion.

The CDR3 runs 13 residues from the cysteine to the phenylalanine. The kept DNA is CDR3 alone, 39 bases in frame from the first base. V is pared back by 5 bases and J by 1 base, with 7 bases lying between the germline termini. The germline V gene gives CDR1 as KGHDR and CDR2 as SFDVKD. This clonotype was picked up many times. There is no known antigen for this receptor. The record has no base qualities; no much larger clone is one base away. Libraries were made using multiplex PCR. Sequencing was performed on an Illumina HiSeq 4000. iRepertoire HTBI primers and Arm-PCR amplification of CDR3 regions were used to construct TCR beta libraries. PCR products were gel purified before sequencing. Under the source paper's analysis protocol: A total of fewer than 65 TRBV and some 15 TRBJ segments were identified across samples and were used for gene usage analysis of CDR3 amino acid clonotypes. Filtered high-quality paired reads were merged into contigs using COPE and FqMerger. BLAST was used to align contigs to IMGT TRBV, TRBD and TRBJ reference genes, with CDR3 defined following IMGT. Any clonotype with a frequency above 0.1% was classified as a highly expanded clone. Shannon entropy served as the measure of repertoire diversity, while the Gini coefficient captured V-J evenness. Clonotypes shared by more than one individual were considered public. Using fastp at Q25 and MiXCR, TCRdb reprocessed the public reads and kept productive beta chains. Each CDR3 protein gets just one entry, which takes the most common genes and DNA from the rows behind it. The V and J calls and clone size are TCRdb's, not the authors'. The sample table contains 300,000 to 400,000 distinct CDR3 sequences; only one count was recorded for 20% of them. The top ten clones comprise just under 30% of the sample.

The time point label, read with the paper, signifies: persistent/refractory GD, antithyroid drugs over 5 years with positive TRAb. For both TCR sequencing and RNA sequencing, RNA was extracted from PBMCs in TRIzol. The diagnosis of Graves' disease followed American Thyroid Association guidelines. The patients came from an endocrinology department in Xi'an, China. Each patient gave roughly 10 milliliters of peripheral blood, collected in an EDTA anticoagulant tube. Ficoll Paque Plus density gradient separation was used to isolate PBMCs, and no further T cell sorting was done. An Agilent 2100 Bioanalyzer and agarose gel were used to check RNA quality, and a NanoDrop 2000 was used to measure RNA concentration.

The material sequenced was peripheral blood mononuclear cells (PBMCs), taken when the disease was refractory, from a patient treated with antithyroid drugs. The sequence joins TRBV24-1 to TRBJ1-2; the D gene is not confidently resolved. The clonotype originates from a female donor with Graves disease. The nucleotides read TGTGCCACCAGTGTTAGGGATAACTATGGCTACACCTTC. This is translated as CATSVRDNYGYTF.